This T cell receptor beta chain was sequenced during a study of blood T cell repertoires in COVID-19. Per the original methods: Cell counts per sample came from amplifying reference gene primers. The protocol was immunoSEQ multiplex PCR, while the TCRdb copy is restricted to in-frame clones and leaves out a portion. The DNA gave D and trimming, while V, J and clone size come from that table. The table includes some 120,000 clones, about 90% detected once. Seattle researchers signed up patients amid active infection and tracked them longitudinally. This clone has just a few counts. V was clipped by 2 bases and J by 2 bases, with 10 bases between them. Germline-derived CDR1 and CDR2 are SNHLY and FYNNEI. The CDR3 runs to 15 residues.

The chain recombines TRBV2 with TRBJ2-1; D may be TRBD1 (6 bases). The clonotype comes from a man aged 50-59 years with COVID-19, enrolled during active disease. Sequencing was performed on peripheral blood. As DNA, the CDR3 is TGTGCCAGCAGTGAAAAGGGGGAACCCTACAATGAGCAGTTCTTC. Amino acid sequence: CASSEKGEPYNEQFF.